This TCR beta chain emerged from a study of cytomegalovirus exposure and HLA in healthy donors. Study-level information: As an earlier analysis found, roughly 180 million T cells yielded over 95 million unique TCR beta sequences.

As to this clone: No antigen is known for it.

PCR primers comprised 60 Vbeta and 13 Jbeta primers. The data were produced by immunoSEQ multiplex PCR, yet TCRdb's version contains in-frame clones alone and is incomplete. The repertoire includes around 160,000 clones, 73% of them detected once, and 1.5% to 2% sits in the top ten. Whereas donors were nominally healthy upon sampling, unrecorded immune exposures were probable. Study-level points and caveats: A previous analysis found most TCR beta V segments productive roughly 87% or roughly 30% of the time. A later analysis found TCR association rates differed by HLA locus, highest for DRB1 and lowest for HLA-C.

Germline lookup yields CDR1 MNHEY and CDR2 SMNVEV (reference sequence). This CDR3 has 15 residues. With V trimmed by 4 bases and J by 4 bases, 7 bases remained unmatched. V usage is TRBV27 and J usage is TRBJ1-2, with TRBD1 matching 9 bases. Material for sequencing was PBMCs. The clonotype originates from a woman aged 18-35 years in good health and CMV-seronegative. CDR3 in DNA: TGTGCCAGCAGTTCCTTACAGGGGGCCCGCTATGGCTACACCTTC. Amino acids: CASSSLQGARYGYTF.